The clone carrying this T cell receptor (beta chain) occurred a few times. Its antigen remains unidentified. Through a sample-barcoded 5' primer and a J-beta primer mix, a second PCR was run for roughly 6 to 11 cycles. Each cDNA molecule was tagged by a template-switch adaptor with 12 random nucleotides. TCRdb redid the calling of the 5' RACE reads with MiXCR, one entry per CDR3 protein. The sample lists 1.5 million to 2 million distinct CDR3 sequences, 28% occurring once. This record belongs to a study of blood T cells in healthy people across ages. General study findings and limits: The study could not conclusively compare naive and antigen-experienced cells, given its unsorted PBMCs. It was held that diversity estimates obtained from one million T cells represented underestimates.

CDR3 length: 16 residues. V gave up 6 bases and J gave up 7 bases; unmatched junction bases: 8. Sample donors were healthy Caucasian individuals that came from Russia, aged roughly 6 to 95. The clonotype comes from a woman in her twenties or thirties in good health. This chain links TRBV12-3 or TRBV12-4 with TRBJ2-2; 13 nucleotides agree with TRBD2. Material for sequencing was blood. In DNA, the CDR3 is TGTGCCAGCAGAACCCGACTAGCGGGGGGAGACGGGGAGCTGTTTTTT. Its translation: CASRTRLAGGDGELFF.